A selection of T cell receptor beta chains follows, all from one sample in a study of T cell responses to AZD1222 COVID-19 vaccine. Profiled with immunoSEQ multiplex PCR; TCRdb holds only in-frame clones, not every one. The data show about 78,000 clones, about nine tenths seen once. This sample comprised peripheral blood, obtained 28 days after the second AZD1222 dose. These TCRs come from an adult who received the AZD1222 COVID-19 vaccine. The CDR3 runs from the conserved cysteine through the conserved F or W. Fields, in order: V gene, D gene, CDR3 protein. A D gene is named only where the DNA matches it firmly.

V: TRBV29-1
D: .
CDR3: CSVEVAVGRVAGANVLTF

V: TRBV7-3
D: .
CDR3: CASSSPLIPEQFF

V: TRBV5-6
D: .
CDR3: CASSLGSVGYGYTF

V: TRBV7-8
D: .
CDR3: CASSPQQGRNTEAFF

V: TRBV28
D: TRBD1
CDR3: CASSTTGVAYEQYF

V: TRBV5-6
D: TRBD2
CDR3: CASSLFPGGSYNEQFF

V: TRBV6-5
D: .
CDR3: CASSSPGLDQPQHF

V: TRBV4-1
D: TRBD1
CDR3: CASSQGQGVNQPQHF

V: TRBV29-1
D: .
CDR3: CSVSPPEAFF

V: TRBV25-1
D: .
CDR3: CASSPGYRGYTF

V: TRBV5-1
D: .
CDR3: CASTTGGRSTDTQYF

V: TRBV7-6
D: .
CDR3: CASSLAGSGNTIYF

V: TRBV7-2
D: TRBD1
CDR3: CASSPDRVGNTIYF

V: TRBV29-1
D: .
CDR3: CSVEGGGDGYTF

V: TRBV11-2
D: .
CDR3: CASSLGLRTDTQYF

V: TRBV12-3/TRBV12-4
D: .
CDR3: CASSLAVPYEQYF

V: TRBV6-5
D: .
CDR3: CASGTGFYGYTF

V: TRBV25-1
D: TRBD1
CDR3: CASSEDRGPRDEQYF

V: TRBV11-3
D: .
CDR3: CASSRLSTEAFF

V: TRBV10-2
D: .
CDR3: CASSQDNLSYGYTF

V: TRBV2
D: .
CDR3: CALKEGRDNEQFF

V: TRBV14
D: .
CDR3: CASSHVTSEAFF

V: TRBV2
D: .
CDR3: CASSGSFGEKLFF

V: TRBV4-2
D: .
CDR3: CASSQDATGSMNTEAFF

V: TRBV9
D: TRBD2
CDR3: CASSVDAGTSYEQYF

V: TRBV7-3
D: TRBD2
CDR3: CASSYGLGETQYF

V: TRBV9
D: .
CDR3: CASSNQVTYEQYF

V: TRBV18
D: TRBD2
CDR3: CASSPSSGAQETQYF

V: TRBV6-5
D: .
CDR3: CASSLDRDQPQHF

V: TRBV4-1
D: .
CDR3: CASSQGTLLRTSMNTEAFF

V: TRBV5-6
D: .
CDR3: CASSPPLSQETQYF